The 20 T cell receptor beta chains given below trace back to one sample, sequenced in a study of T cells in Graves' hyperthyroidism and ophthalmopathy. The investigators amplified TCR beta CDR3 regions from RNA transcripts. First-round RT-PCR of the TCR CDR3 relied on the HTBI primer set. MiXCR, applied by TCRdb to the multiplex PCR reads, yields one record per CDR3 protein. Among more than 550,000 distinct CDR3 sequences listed, less than 45% were seen once. Input material: peripheral blood or thyroid tissue (not recorded which). These receptors all come from an adult man with Graves' disease, either hyperthyroidism or ophthalmopathy (not recorded which).

Concerning this clonotype itself: At one boundary the junction diverges from the germline segment, which might be a read error. The chain joins TRBV29-1 to TRBJ2-6; the D gene is possibly TRBD2 (5 bases). The CDR3 covers 13 residues. The germline gives CDR1 SQVTM, CDR2 ANQGSEA. CDR3 residues: CSVEEEDLNTEAF. CDR3 DNA: TGCAGCGTTGAAGAAGAGGACTTGAACACTGAAGCTTTC.

This clonotype was detected many times. The CDR3 DNA follows: TGCAGTGCGAGGACTGGCAAAGAGACCCAGTACTTC. This translates into CSARTGKETQYF. The chain has TRBV20-1 and TRBJ2-5; D may be TRBD2 (5 bases). The germline V gene encodes CDR1 DFQATT and CDR2 SNEGSKA (reference sequence). The CDR3 is made up of 12 amino acids. V shed 6 bases and J shed 3 bases, with 11 bases lying between them.

The chain couples TRBV25-1 to TRBJ2-1; 8 bases match TRBD2. The V and J ends lost 1 base and 15 bases, in that order; junction bases with no gene match: 8. Germline V gene lookup returns CDR1 MGHDK and CDR2 SYGVNS. The CDR3 is 13 amino acids. The CDR3 bases are TGTGCCAGCAGTGAATTTACGGGAGGGCCCTGGTTCTTC. Residues: CASSEFTGGPWFF.

The chain combines TRBV20-1 with TRBJ1-2; tentatively, D is TRBD1 (5 bases). Germline assignment: CDR1 DFQATT and CDR2 SNEGSKA (reference sequence). V was cut by 1 base and J by 0 bases, with 21 bases left in between. This CDR3 region has 18 residues. CDR3 in amino acids: CSARATMAGGGPNYGYTF. The CDR3 region has the DNA TGCAGTGCTAGAGCCACCATGGCTGGGGGGGGACCTAACTATGGCTACACCTTC.

V gene TRBV10-3 combines with J gene TRBJ1-5; D possibly corresponds to TRBD1 (5 bases). The CDR3 is 13 amino acids. Trimming took off 10 bases at V and 5 bases at J, with 15 bases between the two ends. Germline CDR1 reads ENHRY; CDR2 reads SYGVKD. CDR3 amino acids: CATKPPGDQPQHF. DNA for the CDR3: TGTGCCACTAAACCTCCGGGGGATCAGCCCCAGCATTTT.

In the case of this clonotype: This clone may be a read error of a much larger clone one base away. The chain combines TRBV29-1 with TRBJ1-2; 9 bases are a match to TRBD1. Germline-derived CDR1 and CDR2 are SQVTM and ANQGSEA. This CDR3 is 15 amino acids long. CDR3 sequence (DNA): TGCAGGGTGAGAATACAGGGGGCCGCTAACTATGGCTACACCTTC. It codes for CRVRIQGAANYGYTF.

At least ten counts were recorded for this clonotype. The chain carries TRBV7-9 and TRBJ1-4; D remains unclear. V lost 4 bases and J lost 5, with 11 bases in between. Germline loops: CDR1 SEHNR, CDR2 FQNEAQ (reference sequence). The CDR3 is 14 amino acids. The CDR3: CASSSRSGNEKLFF. DNA of the CDR3: TGTGCCAGCAGCTCCCGTTCGGGGAATGAAAAACTGTTTTTT.

The table lists this clonotype with many counts. This chain joins TRBV5-5 and TRBJ1-2; 7 bases align to TRBD1. Unmatched junction bases numbered 7, after V lost 4 bases and J lost 7 bases. Looked up from germline, CDR1 is SGHKS and CDR2 is YYEKEE (reference sequence). The CDR3 extends over 13 amino acids. The CDR3 spells CASSNIQGSGYTF. The CDR3 DNA follows: TGTGCCAGCAGCAATATACAGGGGTCTGGCTACACCTTC.

This clonotype was found many times. The chain employs TRBV19 and TRBJ2-7; D is undetermined. Germline CDR1 reads LNHDA; CDR2 reads SQIVND (reference sequence). Trimming removed 4 bases at V and 2 bases at J, with 12 bases between. CDR3 size: 14 residues. The CDR3 reads CASSTSGTTYEQYF. The CDR3 bases are TGTGCCAGTAGTACCTCAGGTACCACCTACGAGCAGTACTTC.

This clonotype was counted only a few times. The rearrangement uses TRBV7-8 and TRBJ2-5; 8 bases are a match to TRBD2. V shed 5 bases and J 5 bases; nucleotides not matched to a gene: 7. The V gene's germline CDR1 is SGHVS and CDR2 FQNEAQ. The CDR3 consists of 14 residues. The CDR3 DNA reads TGTGCCAGCAGCCCGGGACTAGTTGTGGAGACCCAGTACTTC. It codes for CASSPGLVVETQYF.

The chain couples TRBV2 to TRBJ1-1; maybe TRBD1 (5 bases). CDR1 and CDR2 from the germline V gene are SNHLY and FYNNEI. The V gene lost 2 bases and the J gene lost 1 base, with 8 bases spanning the gap. The CDR3 has 14 amino acids. The CDR3 region is CASSENGGNTEAFF. The CDR3 DNA follows: TGTGCCAGCAGTGAAAATGGGGGGAACACTGAAGCTTTCTTT.

This clonotype was observed once. The J gene is TRBJ1-4, the V gene TRBV5-6, with 9 bases lining up with TRBD1. The CDR3 runs to 20 residues. Germline CDR1 and CDR2: SGHDT and YYEEEE. V dropped 4 bases and J dropped 0; count of bases not matched to a gene: 16. The CDR3 loop is CASSKYRGRAGIATNEKLFF. The CDR3 DNA follows: TGTGCCAGCAGCAAATACAGGGGGCGCGCGGGGATTGCAACTAATGAAAAACTGTTTTTT.

This clonotype was detected many times. The rearrangement uses TRBV10-3 and TRBJ2-5; possibly TRBD1 for D (5 bases). Per the germline V gene, CDR1 is ENHRY and CDR2 is SYGVKD. This CDR3 is built from 14 residues. The V gene lost 3 bases and the J gene lost 4 bases, with 12 bases spanning the gap. The CDR3 bases are TGTGCCATCAGTGACCAGGGTTGGGCAGAGACCCAGTACTTC. Residues: CAISDQGWAETQYF.

The V gene is TRBV5-1, the J gene TRBJ2-7; D call uncertain. Germline-derived CDR1 and CDR2 are SGHRS and YFSETQ. V shed 1 base and J shed 3 bases, with 17 bases lying between them. This CDR3 has 16 residues. The CDR3, as DNA: TGCGCCAGCAGCTTGTCCACGGAGTCATGGTTCTACGAGCAGTACTTC. Encoded protein: CASSLSTESWFYEQYF.

This clonotype was observed once. This rearrangement joins TRBV2 to TRBJ1-4; 9 bases are a match to TRBD1. Losses at the gene ends were 0 bases for V and 7 bases for J; bases not matched to a gene: 6. The V gene's germline CDR1 is SNHLY and CDR2 FYNNEI. This CDR3 comprises 16 residues. CDR3 amino acids: CASSEALGQGSEKLFF. CDR3 bases: TGTGCCAGCAGTGAAGCGCTGGGACAGGGATCTGAAAAACTGTTTTTT.

This clonotype was recorded only once. This CDR3 is CASRGAGDVVQYF. The CDR3 DNA is TGTGCCAGCAGGGGGGCAGGGGATGTTGTGCAGTACTTC. The V and J genes are TRBV2 and TRBJ2-7; possibly TRBD1 for D (6 bases). V was clipped by 6 bases and J by 9 bases, with 18 bases between them. CDR3 length: 13 residues. Germline CDR1 and CDR2: SNHLY and FYNNEI.

In its sample, this clonotype was seen many times. The rearrangement joins TRBV5-1 to TRBJ1-2; 7 bases are shared with TRBD1. Per germline, CDR1 SGHRS and CDR2 YFSETQ. The CDR3 is 12 amino acids. V lost 4 bases and J lost 14; bases outside the gene matches: 11. CDR3 bases: TGCGCCAGCAGCCCAACGACAGGGCTTAGGACCTTC. Its protein is CASSPTTGLRTF.

The CDR3 DNA reads TGCAGTCAACTAGGGACAACCCAAGGGACTGAAGCTTTCTTT. This gives the protein CSQLGTTQGTEAFF. V usage is TRBV20-1 and J usage is TRBJ1-1; TRBD1 might be the D (6 bases). Germline loops: CDR1 DFQATT, CDR2 SNEGSKA (reference sequence). Deletions cut 8 bases from V and 5 bases from J, with 21 bases between. The CDR3 totals 14 residues.

This clonotype was seen more than once but under ten times. In nucleotides, the CDR3 is TGTGCCAGCAGTTACGAAGTAGCTGAGACCCAGTACTTC. Protein: CASSYEVAETQYF. This chain connects TRBV7-8 to TRBJ2-5; D is uncertain. There are 13 residues in the CDR3. Germline CDR1 reads SGHVS; CDR2 reads FQNEAQ. V was trimmed by 6 bases and J by 5 bases, leaving 13 bases between them.

The chain is built from TRBV2 and TRBJ2-5, with D possibly called TRBD1 or TRBD2 (5 bases each). V was clipped by 5 bases and J by 5 bases, with 12 bases between them. This CDR3 has 13 residues. Germline-derived CDR1 and CDR2 are SNHLY and FYNNEI. The CDR3 loop reads CASSLEGTETQYF. The CDR3 bases are TGTGCCAGCAGTTTAGAGGGGACGGAGACCCAGTACTTC.